Presented here are 31 T cell receptor beta chains from one specimen sequenced in a study of shared clonotypes between healthy human individuals. The protocol was immunoSEQ multiplex PCR, while the TCRdb copy is restricted to in-frame clones and leaves out a portion. The sample contains approximately 1,500,000 clones, roughly 96% of which appear only once. The sequencing input was naive CD4+ T cells sorted from blood. Subset reported: CD45RA+ positively selected. Receptors originate from a man aged 25 to 45 in good health.

The rearrangement uses TRBV5-1 and TRBJ1-4; TRBD1 agrees at 9 bases. CDR1 and CDR2 (germline): SGHRS, YFSETQ. The CDR3 is made up of 14 amino acids. The junction had 6 bases not matched to a gene; V was cut back by 4 bases and J by 8 bases. CDR3 loop: CASSLQGAEEKLFF. The CDR3 nucleotides read TGCGCCAGCAGCCTACAGGGGGCTGAGGAAAAACTGTTTTTT.

V and J are TRBV29-1 and TRBJ2-1, with a possible D match to TRBD2 (6 bases). V lost 3 bases and J lost 10, with 19 bases in between. This CDR3 has 14 residues. Germline CDR1 reads SQVTM; CDR2 reads ANQGSEA. CDR3 amino acids: CSVDSSGVGPEQFF. The DNA for the CDR3 is TGCAGCGTTGATTCTTCGGGGGTCGGGCCCGAGCAGTTCTTC.

The chain couples TRBV5-1 to TRBJ2-5; TRBD2 is a possible D gene (5 bases). CDR1 and CDR2 from the germline V gene are SGHRS and YFSETQ. V was shortened by 1 base and J by 3 bases, with 16 bases between the two germline ends. This CDR3 is 16 amino acids long. The CDR3 DNA sequence: TGCGCCAGCAGCTTGCCCCCCGGGGTAGCGAAAGAGACCCAGTACTTC. As protein: CASSLPPGVAKETQYF.

The chain links TRBV9 to TRBJ2-4; 15 bases agree with TRBD2. This CDR3 spans 20 amino acids. The V gene end was trimmed by 5 bases and the J gene end by 1 base; junction bases not matched to a gene: 13. CDR1 is SGDLS, CDR2 YYNGEE, per germline. The CDR3 DNA reads as TGTGCCAGCAGGACGGGGGAGGGACTAGCGGGAGGAGGGGCCAAAAACATTCAGTACTTC. Protein product: CASRTGEGLAGGGAKNIQYF. Using reference TRBV9 and TRBJ2-4 for the parts outside the CDR3, the full variable domain is DSGVTQTPKHLITATGQRVTLRCSPRSGDLSVYWYQQSLDQGLQFLIQYYNGEERAKGNILERFSAQQFPDLHSELNLSSLELGDSALYFCASRTGEGLAGGGAKNIQYFGAGTRLSVL.

This chain connects TRBV11-2 to TRBJ1-1, with a tentative D call TRBD1 (6 bases). V was cut by 5 bases and J by 4 bases, with 17 bases left in between. CDR3 length: 15 residues. Per germline, CDR1 SGHAT and CDR2 FQNNGV. CDR3 sequence reads: CASSSRTRGGTEAFF. Written as DNA, the CDR3 is TGTGCCAGCAGCAGCCGGACGAGGGGGGGCACTGAAGCTTTCTTT.

The V and J genes are TRBV27 and TRBJ2-1; 7 positions agree with TRBD1. The germline CDR1 and CDR2 sequences are MNHEY and SMNVEV (reference sequence). The CDR3 loop spans 17 amino acids. The V segment lost 0 bases and the J segment 6 bases; nucleotides outside the gene matches: 11. The CDR3 DNA is TGTGCCAGCAGTTTATCGGGCCTCCGTGACAGGGTCAATGAGCAGTTCTTC. This encodes CASSLSGLRDRVNEQFF.

The chain joins TRBV15 to TRBJ1-1; D uncertain. The CDR3 runs 14 residues. Germline CDR1 and CDR2: LNHNV and YYDKDF (reference sequence). Trimming took 0 bases from V and 1 from J, leaving 6 bases between them. The CDR3 DNA reads as TGTGCCACCAGCAGAGATGCGGGGAACACTGAAGCTTTCTTT. Residues: CATSRDAGNTEAFF. Combining the CDR3 with reference TRBV15 and TRBJ1-1 gives the whole variable domain DAMVIQNPRYQVTQFGKPVTLSCSQTLNHNVMYWYQQKSSQAPKLLFHYYDKDFNNEADTPDNFQSRRPNTSFCFLDIRSPGLGDTAMYLCATSRDAGNTEAFFGQGTRLTVV.

The chain combines TRBV6-6 with TRBJ1-2, with TRBD1 identical over 10 bases. With 8 bases clipped from V and 2 bases from J, the junction kept 11 bases outside the gene matches. The CDR3 consists of 16 residues. CDR1 and CDR2 (germline): MNHNY, SVGAGI (reference sequence). The CDR3 DNA reads as TGTGCCAGCTTAGGACGGGGGACAGGGGCAAACTATGGCTACACCTTC. Protein product: CASLGRGTGANYGYTF.

CDR3 sequence: CASSLYGGAEAFF. The CDR3 nucleotides read TGTGCCAGCAGCTTATACGGGGGCGCTGAAGCTTTCTTT. The chain uses TRBV7-2 and TRBJ1-1; TRBD1 is a possible D gene (6 bases). Germline V gene data show CDR1 as SGHTA and CDR2 as FQGNSA. The CDR3 totals 13 residues. V shed 2 bases and J shed 6 bases, with 10 bases lying between them.

The chain carries TRBV5-1 and TRBJ2-1, with a weak D call TRBD2 (6 bases). The CDR3 loop spans 12 amino acids. Germline CDR1 reads SGHRS; CDR2 reads YFSETQ. V was pared by 7 bases and J by 10 bases, with 15 bases between. In DNA, the CDR3 is TGCGCCAGCCACGGGAGCCCTGGCGAGCAGTTCTTC. Its protein product is CASHGSPGEQFF.

A remark on this clone: Other DNA sequences in the sample encode the same CDR3. The chain carries TRBV6-5 and TRBJ1-1; no definite D call. This CDR3 contains 13 residues. Trimming took off 0 bases at V and 2 bases at J, with 4 bases between the two ends. Germline CDR1 and CDR2: MNHEY and SVGAGI. The DNA of the CDR3 is TGTGCCAGCAGTTACTCAGAAAACACTGAAGCTTTCTTT. Amino acid sequence: CASSYSENTEAFF.

This chain links TRBV9 with TRBJ2-1, with D maybe TRBD2 (6 bases). Trimming pared 3 bases from V and 4 bases from J, leaving 17 bases between. This CDR3 has 16 residues. Per the germline V gene, CDR1 is SGDLS and CDR2 is YYNGEE. Written as DNA, the CDR3 is TGTGCCAGCAGCGCCCAAGGGATAGCGGCATACAATGAGCAGTTCTTC. It yields the protein CASSAQGIAAYNEQFF.

V usage is TRBV18 and J usage is TRBJ2-1; D perhaps matches TRBD2 (6 bases). V was shortened by 0 bases and J by 9 bases, with 15 bases between the two germline ends. Germline CDR1 and CDR2: KGHSH and LQKENI. The CDR3 totals 15 residues. The CDR3 is CASSPPIGRISEQFF. CDR3 DNA: TGTGCCAGCTCACCACCGATAGGGAGGATTTCTGAGCAGTTCTTC.

The chain combines TRBV7-2 with TRBJ1-5; D possibly corresponds to TRBD1 (5 bases). Germline V gene sequence: CDR1 SGHTA, CDR2 FQGNSA. The length of the CDR3 is 13 residues. V lost 1 base to trimming and J lost 8 bases, with 9 bases between them. The CDR3 DNA is TGTGCCAGCAGCTTAGGGGGGAAAGAGCCCCAGCATTTT. It encodes CASSLGGKEPQHF. Variable domain in full (rest from reference TRBV7-2 and TRBJ1-5): GAGVSQSPSNKVTEKGKDVELRCDPISGHTALYWYRQSLGQGLEFLIYFQGNSAPDKSGLPSDRFSAERTGGSVSTLTIQRTQQEDSAVYLCASSLGGKEPQHFGDGTRLSIL.

In this sample, this clone turned up a few times. V usage is TRBV5-1 and J usage is TRBJ1-2, with TRBD1 identical over 10 bases. This CDR3 region has 14 residues. The V gene's germline CDR1 is SGHRS and CDR2 YFSETQ. The junction had 3 bases not matched to a gene; V was cut back by 4 bases and J by 3 bases. The CDR3 protein is CASSPGTGDYGYTF. The CDR3 DNA reads as TGCGCCAGCAGCCCCGGGACAGGGGACTATGGCTACACCTTC.

V usage is TRBV6-5 and J usage is TRBJ2-1, with unresolved D. Germline V lookup: CDR1 MNHEY, CDR2 SVGAGI. The CDR3 totals 15 residues. V lost 3 bases and J 0 bases, leaving 9 bases between the germline ends. The CDR3 is CASSYSRNSYNEQFF. Written as DNA, the CDR3 is TGTGCCAGCAGTTATTCCCGAAACTCCTACAATGAGCAGTTCTTC.

A single count supports this clone. This rearrangement joins TRBV6-5 to TRBJ1-1; TRBD1 is a possible D gene (5 bases). V was pared by 1 base and J by 4 bases, with 10 bases between. Germline values: CDR1 MNHEY, CDR2 SVGAGI. The CDR3 runs 14 residues. The CDR3 nucleotides read TGTGCCAGCAGTTACTTCGACAGCCCCACTGAAGCTTTCTTT. Translation gives CASSYFDSPTEAFF.

The chain joins TRBV11-2 to TRBJ2-3; D gene uncertain. The CDR3 totals 13 residues. Germline values: CDR1 SGHAT, CDR2 FQNNGV. V shed 1 base and J shed 3 bases, with 5 bases lying between them. The CDR3 DNA follows: TGTGCCAGCAGCTTAGTCCTGACAGATACGCAGTATTTT. It yields the protein CASSLVLTDTQYF.

The chain's CDR3 is CASSLDRGVGTDTQYF. The CDR3 DNA follows: TGTGCCAGCAGCCTAGACAGGGGAGTAGGGACAGATACGCAGTATTTT. The chain employs TRBV7-8 and TRBJ2-3; 8 bases line up with TRBD1. This CDR3 is 16 amino acids long. V shed 5 bases, J shed 3 bases, and the junction held 10 bases outside the gene matches. CDR1 is SGHVS, CDR2 FQNEAQ, per germline. Based on the CDR3 plus reference TRBV7-8 and TRBJ2-3, the full variable domain is GAGVSQSPRYKVAKRGQDVALRCDPISGHVSLFWYQQALGQGPEFLTYFQNEAQLDKSGLPSDRFFAERPEGSVSTLKIQRTQQEDSAVYLCASSLDRGVGTDTQYFGPGTRLTVL.

On this clone: Within the sample, other DNA sequences also encode this same CDR3. The chain couples TRBV19 to TRBJ2-7; 7 bases are shared with TRBD1. The germline V gene encodes CDR1 LNHDA and CDR2 SQIVND (reference sequence). V lost 1 base to trimming and J lost 4 bases; unmatched junction nucleotides: 1. The CDR3 has 13 residues. The CDR3, as DNA: TGTGCCAGTAGTATAGGACAGGGTTACGAGCAGTACTTC. It specifies CASSIGQGYEQYF.

The chain joins TRBV18 to TRBJ1-1; 7 bases match TRBD1. The CDR3 consists of 15 residues. CDR1 is KGHSH, CDR2 LQKENI, per germline. With 6 bases clipped from V and 6 bases from J, the junction kept 13 bases outside the gene matches. The CDR3 is CASSLGTAGSAEAFF. DNA for the CDR3: TGTGCCAGCTCCCTAGGGACAGCGGGGAGTGCTGAAGCTTTCTTT.

The chain combines TRBV5-1 with TRBJ2-2; 8 nucleotides match TRBD1. This CDR3 is 18 amino acids long. V dropped 0 bases and J dropped 0; count of bases not matched to a gene: 7. Germline V gene data show CDR1 as SGHRS and CDR2 as YFSETQ. The CDR3 nucleotides read TGCGCCAGCAGCTTGGGGCAGGGGGCCTACACGAACACCGGGGAGCTGTTTTTT. Residues: CASSLGQGAYTNTGELFF.

This chain links TRBV19 with TRBJ1-1; D is possibly TRBD1 (5 bases). Per germline, CDR1 LNHDA and CDR2 SQIVND (reference sequence). Between the trimmed V and J ends, which lost 6 bases and 4 bases, there was a span of 21 bases. This CDR3 is 16 amino acids long. CDR3 region: CASSRLTGALTTEAFF. CDR3 nucleotide sequence: TGTGCCAGTAGCCGATTAACTGGGGCGTTGACCACTGAAGCTTTCTTT.

The rearrangement links TRBV28 to TRBJ2-7; D may be TRBD2 (6 bases). The germline CDR1 and CDR2 sequences are MDHEN and SYDVKM. V was shortened by 7 bases and J by 6 bases, with 19 bases between the two germline ends. The CDR3 consists of 14 residues. CDR3 amino acids: CASNELSEGREQYF. CDR3 coding DNA: TGTGCCAGCAACGAATTATCGGAGGGTCGCGAGCAGTACTTC.

This clone was observed a single time. The CDR3 nucleotides are TGTGCCAGCAGAGCCGGGACAGGGGATCAGCCCCAGCATTTT. This encodes CASRAGTGDQPQHF. This rearrangement joins TRBV6-1 to TRBJ1-5; the match to TRBD1 covers 10 bases. J lost 5 bases, V lost 6 bases, and 4 bases had no gene match. The CDR3 contains 14 residues. Germline V gene data show CDR1 as MNHNS and CDR2 as SASEGT.

This chain uses TRBV6-1 with TRBJ2-7; 7 bases fit TRBD1. J lost 3 bases, V lost 6 bases, and 11 bases had no gene match. The CDR3 covers 15 residues. CDR1 and CDR2 from the germline V gene are MNHNS and SASEGT. The CDR3 spells CASSVDRQGFYEQYF. DNA for the CDR3: TGTGCCAGCAGCGTAGATAGACAGGGCTTCTACGAGCAGTACTTC.

V gene TRBV6-1 combines with J gene TRBJ2-3, with TRBD2 matching 8 bases. V dropped 4 bases and J dropped 2; count of bases not matched to a gene: 5. The germline V gene encodes CDR1 MNHNS and CDR2 SASEGT. The CDR3 runs 15 residues. The CDR3 sequence: CASSGLARFTDTQYF. In DNA, the CDR3 is TGTGCCAGCAGTGGACTAGCGCGATTCACAGATACGCAGTATTTT.

This rearrangement joins TRBV28 to TRBJ2-1; D gene unclear. CDR3 size: 12 residues. V was pared by 3 bases and J by 10 bases, with 10 bases between. Per the germline V gene, CDR1 is MDHEN and CDR2 is SYDVKM. CDR3 in DNA: TGTGCCAGCAGTTTTATGGGATTCGAGCAGTTCTTC. The encoded protein is CASSFMGFEQFF.

The CDR3 spells CSVTSLSGSGSEQFF. The CDR3 DNA reads TGCAGTGTCACCTCGTTGAGCGGGAGCGGGTCTGAGCAGTTCTTC. The chain links TRBV29-1 to TRBJ2-1, with TRBD2 matching over 8 bases. The germline V gene has CDR1 SQVTM and CDR2 ANQGSEA. There are 15 residues in the CDR3.

This chain links TRBV5-1 with TRBJ1-1, with D perhaps matching TRBD1 (5 bases). The CDR3 covers 14 residues. Germline values: CDR1 SGHRS, CDR2 YFSETQ. V gave up 1 base and J gave up 6 bases, with 13 bases separating them. The CDR3 spells CASSLLGAAAEAFF. CDR3 DNA: TGCGCCAGCAGCTTGCTAGGGGCAGCGGCTGAAGCTTTCTTT.

The V gene is TRBV28, the J gene TRBJ1-5; TRBD1 aligns across 7 bases. There are 14 residues in the CDR3. Trimming cost V 4 bases and J 7 bases; bases outside gene matches: 7. Germline V gene data show CDR1 as MDHEN and CDR2 as SYDVKM. The CDR3 DNA is TGTGCCAGCAGTTCACAGCAGGGGGGACAGCCCCAGCATTTT. This translates into CASSSQQGGQPQHF.